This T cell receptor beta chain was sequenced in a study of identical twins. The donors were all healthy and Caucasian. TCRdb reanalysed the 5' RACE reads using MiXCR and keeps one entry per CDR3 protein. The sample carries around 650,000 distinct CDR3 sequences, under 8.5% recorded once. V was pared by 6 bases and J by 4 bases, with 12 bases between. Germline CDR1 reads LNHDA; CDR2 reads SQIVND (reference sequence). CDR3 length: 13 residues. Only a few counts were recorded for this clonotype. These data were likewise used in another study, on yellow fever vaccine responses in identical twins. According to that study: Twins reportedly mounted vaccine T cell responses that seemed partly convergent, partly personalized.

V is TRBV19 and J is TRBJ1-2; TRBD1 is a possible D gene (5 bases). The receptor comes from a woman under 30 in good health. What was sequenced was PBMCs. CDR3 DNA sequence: TGTGCCAGTAGGGGGGACGGCCCCTATGGCTACACCTTC. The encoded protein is CASRGDGPYGYTF.